This T cell receptor (beta chain) was sequenced for a study of T cell repertoires in cytomegalovirus infection. TCRdb itself ran the reads through MiXCR, one entry per CDR3 protein. The sample contains some 170,000 distinct CDR3 sequences, about a sixth of which appear only once. The CDR3 length is 16 residues. Germline V gene sequence: CDR1 MNHEY, CDR2 SVGEGT. The trim removed 5 bases at V and 6 bases at J, leaving 11 bases unmatched. The chain has TRBV6-2 or TRBV6-3 and TRBJ1-5; TRBD1 aligns across 9 bases. This clonotype originated in a human donor in good health (CMV status not recorded). Some clones in this sample may be carry-over from other donors' samples. The sequenced material came from CD8+ T cells from PBMCs. The CDR3 DNA sequence: TGTGCCAGCAGTCCTATAACCGGGACAGGGACTCAGCCCCAGCATTTT. Amino acid sequence: CASSPITGTGTQPQHF.